This TCR beta chain was recovered during a study of cytomegalovirus exposure and HLA in healthy donors. Whole-study findings and limits: Reportedly, diagnosis of cytomegalovirus status by the classifier showed high specificity and sensitivity.

In regard to this clone: Its antigen is as yet unknown.

The V end was cut by 7 bases, the J end by 5 bases, with 14 bases between. The length of the CDR3 is 13 residues. Germline CDR1 and CDR2: WSHSY and SAAADI. Both 60 Vbeta primers and 13 Jbeta primers went into the PCR. Libraries were prepared by immunoSEQ multiplex PCR; TCRdb keeps only in-frame clonotypes and omits some of them. The sample shows more than 110,000 clones, around four fifths of them seen only once. V is TRBV10-2 and J is TRBJ1-2, with TRBD1 as a possible D gene (6 bases). The TCR originated in a man younger than 40 in good health and CMV-seronegative. What was sequenced was PBMCs. The CDR3 loop reads CASKEGRGYGYTF. The CDR3 coding sequence is TGCGCCAGCAAAGAAGGGAGGGGGTATGGCTACACCTTC.